This T cell receptor beta chain was obtained from a study of blood T cell repertoires in COVID-19. Across the whole study: Acute-phase and convalescent COVID-19 samples originated in the United States, Italy and Spain. Sources were T cells, B-cell-depleted T cells, or PBMCs; the material itself was cDNA or gDNA.

This clone has a handful of counts. Per the original data handling: Nucleated cell counts were estimated from reference gene primer amplification. Measured with immunoSEQ multiplex PCR; TCRdb has only the in-frame clones, and not every one. The V and J calls and the clone size are those of that table, but D and trimming were determined from the DNA. This table holds tens of thousands of clones, roughly 75% found once. CDR1 is SQVTM, CDR2 ANQGSEA, per germline. CDR3 length: 14 amino acids. The junction had 8 bases not matched to a gene; V was cut back by 3 bases and J by 6 bases. The rearrangement joins TRBV29-1 to TRBJ2-7, with 10 bases aligning to TRBD1. The TCR comes from a human donor in a cohort sampled during active or convalescent COVID-19. Source material: peripheral blood. The CDR3 DNA sequence: TGCAGCGTTGATGGGGGACAGGGGAAAGGCGAGCAGTACTTC. Protein product: CSVDGGQGKGEQYF.